Below are 18 T cell receptor beta chains sequenced from a single sample in a study of PD-1 blockade in classical Hodgkin lymphoma. The data were produced by immunoSEQ multiplex PCR, yet TCRdb's version contains in-frame clones alone and is incomplete. The data contain about 24,000 clones, roughly 80% of them seen just once; the ten biggest clones take up roughly a fifth. Time point: cycle 4 day 1 (C4D1), after six to seven weeks of nivolumab. All trial patients relapsed after autologous stem cell transplantation. Sequenced here: peripheral blood mononuclear cells (PBMCs), sampled before the fourth cycle of nivolumab. The receptors derive from a human donor with classical Hodgkin lymphoma.

The V gene is TRBV4-1, the J gene TRBJ1-3; no definite D call. Germline V lookup: CDR1 MGHRA, CDR2 YSYEKL. V was shortened by 1 base and J by 0 bases, with 13 bases between the two germline ends. The CDR3 length is 17 residues. The CDR3 is CASSQGRTLRSGNTIYF. As DNA, the CDR3 is TGCGCCAGCAGCCAAGGGAGGACGTTACGCTCTGGAAACACCATATATTTT.

The rearrangement joins TRBV19 to TRBJ1-1; D call uncertain. The V end lost 6 bases, the J end lost 1 base, and 9 bases lay between the germline ends. Germline V lookup: CDR1 LNHDA, CDR2 SQIVND (reference sequence). This CDR3 comprises 13 residues. CDR3 coding DNA: TGTGCCAGTAGCCCCCGGGAGAACACTGAAGCTTTCTTT. Protein: CASSPRENTEAFF.

The chain combines TRBV7-2 with TRBJ1-2; D may be TRBD1 (5 bases). The germline V gene encodes CDR1 SGHTA and CDR2 FQGNSA. CDR3 length: 13 amino acids. The V end was cut by 5 bases, the J end by 7 bases, with 14 bases between. CDR3 coding DNA: TGTGCCAGCAGCGCCGGGACGGGTCTTGGCTACACCTTC. This codes for CASSAGTGLGYTF.

Concerning this clone itself: Compared with germline, one end of the junction differs, possibly owing to a read error. J is TRBJ1-1 and V is TRBV29-1; no clear D. This CDR3 contains 13 residues. Germline V gene data show CDR1 as SQVTM and CDR2 as ANQGSEA. The CDR3 nucleotides are TGCAGCGTAGAAGCCGGGGTAAACACTGAAGCTTTCTTT. This translates into CSVEAGVNTEAFF. The full variable domain, in which reference TRBV29-1 and TRBJ1-1 provide the parts outside the CDR3, is SAVISQKPSRDICQRGTSLTIQCQVDSQVTMMFWYRQQPGQSLTLIATANQGSEATYESGFVIDKFPISRPNLTFSTLTVSNMSPEDSSIYLCSVEAGVNTEAFFGQGTRLTVV.

The chain carries TRBV9 and TRBJ1-6; D unresolved. The V gene lost 4 bases and the J gene lost 7 bases, with 15 bases spanning the gap. CDR1 SGDLS and CDR2 YYNGEE come from the germline V gene. This CDR3 has 15 residues. The CDR3: CASSPEGGRNSPLHF. In DNA form, the CDR3 reads TGTGCCAGCAGCCCCGAGGGAGGACGAAATTCACCCCTCCACTTT.

J is TRBJ2-3 and V is TRBV29-1; 12 bases map to TRBD2. The ends lost 6 bases at V and 5 bases at J; junction bases unmatched: 15. CDR1 and CDR2 (germline): SQVTM, ANQGSEA. The CDR3 extends over 17 amino acids. CDR3: CSVKGTSGHSMGDTQYF. CDR3 coding DNA: TGCAGCGTGAAAGGGACTAGCGGGCACTCTATGGGAGATACGCAGTATTTT.

This clone was seen more than once but under ten times. The chain uses TRBV4-2 and TRBJ2-2, with a weak D call TRBD1 (6 bases). V was pared by 3 bases and J by 4 bases, with 12 bases between. The CDR3 spans 15 residues. Per germline, CDR1 LGHNA and CDR2 YNFKEQ. The CDR3 region has the DNA TGTGCCAGCAGCCAGGGAGACAGGTCCACCGGGGAGCTGTTTTTT. Translated: CASSQGDRSTGELFF.

The CDR3 sequence: CASSGKGQIKFNEKLFF. For the CDR3, the DNA is TGTGCCAGCAGTGGGAAGGGCCAGATTAAGTTTAATGAAAAACTGTTTTTT. The gene calls are TRBV2 and TRBJ1-4; no reliable D call. V was cut by 4 bases and J by 4 bases, with 19 bases left in between. The CDR3 totals 17 residues. The germline V gene encodes CDR1 SNHLY and CDR2 FYNNEI.

This chain uses TRBV2 with TRBJ1-1; a weak D match, TRBD1 (6 bases). Trimming cost V 3 bases and J 6 bases, with 20 bases left between them. CDR1 SNHLY and CDR2 FYNNEI come from the germline V gene. This CDR3 contains 16 residues. The CDR3 is CASSDHLRGIMAEAFF. The CDR3 DNA is TGTGCCAGCAGTGATCACTTGAGGGGGATTATGGCTGAAGCTTTCTTT.

This sequence joins TRBV4-1 and TRBJ2-1, with 9 bases identical to TRBD2. V lost 2 bases to trimming and J lost 12 bases; unmatched junction nucleotides: 17. CDR1 MGHRA and CDR2 YSYEKL come from the germline V gene. This CDR3 spans 17 amino acids. The CDR3: CASSQRDELAGPLGQFF. Here the CDR3 DNA reads TGCGCCAGCAGCCAAAGGGATGAACTAGCGGGCCCCTTGGGGCAGTTCTTC.

This clone was picked up a small number of times. The CDR3 bases are TGTGCCAGCAGCAACGGGGGTAGGATCACCGGGGAGCTGTTTTTT. As protein: CASSNGGRITGELFF. The V gene is TRBV21-1, the J gene TRBJ2-2; the D call in the table, TRBD2, was not verified against the DNA. TRBV21-1 is annotated as a pseudogene. This CDR3 contains 15 residues.

The sample holds a few counts of this clone. The V gene is TRBV19, the J gene TRBJ2-4; the match to TRBD1 covers 8 bases. With V trimmed by 3 bases and J by 6 bases, 4 bases remained unmatched. The CDR3 extends over 14 amino acids. From germline, CDR1 is LNHDA and CDR2 SQIVND (reference sequence). The CDR3 sequence is CASSIGQGVNIQYF. In nucleotides, the CDR3 is TGTGCCAGTAGTATTGGACAGGGTGTAAACATTCAGTACTTC.

The gene calls are TRBV5-1 and TRBJ2-5, with D tentatively TRBD2 (6 bases). The germline gives CDR1 SGHRS, CDR2 YFSETQ. The CDR3 sequence is 13 residues long. V was clipped by 4 bases and J by 4 bases, with 11 bases between them. CDR3 bases: TGCGCCAGCAGCCCCGGGACTGGAGAGACCCAGTACTTC. This translates into CASSPGTGETQYF.

The V call is TRBV5-4, the J call TRBJ2-1; 10 bases fit TRBD2. Per the germline V gene, CDR1 is SGHNT and CDR2 is YYREEE (reference sequence). The CDR3 loop spans 17 amino acids. J gave up 0 bases and V 3 bases, and 6 bases lay outside the gene matches. The CDR3 sequence: CASSSASSGGSYNEQFF. The CDR3 region has the DNA TGTGCCAGCAGCTCAGCTTCTAGCGGGGGCTCCTACAATGAGCAGTTCTTC. The whole variable domain, filled in from reference TRBV5-4 and TRBJ2-1, reads ETGVTQSPTHLIKTRGQQVTLRCSSQSGHNTVSWYQQALGQGPQFIFQYYREEENGRGNFPPRFSGLQFPNYSSELNVNALELDDSALYLCASSSASSGGSYNEQFFGPGTRLTVL.

The rearrangement uses TRBV6-5 and TRBJ2-2; TRBD1 agrees at 10 bases. The CDR3 contains 16 residues. The trim removed 4 bases at V and 7 bases at J, leaving 9 bases unmatched. Germline loops: CDR1 MNHEY, CDR2 SVGAGI. CDR3: CASSFSGTGVHGELFF. The CDR3 nucleotides read TGTGCCAGCAGTTTCTCCGGGACAGGGGTTCACGGGGAGCTGTTTTTT.

This clone showed up just a few times. The J gene is TRBJ1-1, the V gene TRBV5-5; TRBD1 aligns across 7 bases. The CDR3 is made up of 14 amino acids. Germline loops: CDR1 SGHKS, CDR2 YYEKEE (reference sequence). V lost 4 bases, J lost 7 bases, and 10 bases stayed unmatched. The CDR3 protein is CASSLRQGLGEAFF. CDR3 bases: TGTGCCAGCAGCCTAAGACAGGGTCTTGGTGAAGCTTTCTTT.

This chain links TRBV11-2 with TRBJ1-1, with 8 bases identical to TRBD1. V was clipped by 5 bases and J by 0 bases; unmatched bases: 8. This CDR3 contains 16 residues. Per germline, CDR1 SGHAT and CDR2 FQNNGV. The CDR3 DNA follows: TGTGCCAGCAGCCTAGGACAGGGTCTCCTGAACACTGAAGCTTTCTTT. Amino acids: CASSLGQGLLNTEAFF.

The V and J genes are TRBV28 and TRBJ1-2; D remains unclear. Deletions cut 2 bases from V and 7 bases from J, with 11 bases between. Germline CDR1 and CDR2: MDHEN and SYDVKM. This CDR3 spans 13 amino acids. The DNA for the CDR3 is TGTGCCAGCAGTTTAACCGAGGGCCCTGGCTACACCTTC. Its translation: CASSLTEGPGYTF.